These 4 T cell receptor beta chains were all obtained from the same sample, sequenced in a study of human T cells and chemical hapten exposure. MiXCR was run by TCRdb on the RACE reads, yielding one entry per CDR3 protein. The sample yields about 270,000 distinct CDR3 sequences, almost 8% seen once. Time point reported: pre-sensitization, week 0. Treatment indicated: therapeutic diphenylcyclopropenone sensitization with weekly scalp DPC. Sequenced here: whole blood, sampled in connection with sensitization to the hapten diphenylcyclopropenone (DPC). These receptors were obtained from a man aged 18 to 30 with alopecia areata. Some clones in this sample may be carry-over from other donors' samples.

This clonotype was seen repeatedly, ten times or more. The chain uses TRBV9 and TRBJ1-6; 9 bases map to TRBD1. Germline-derived CDR1 and CDR2 are SGDLS and YYNGEE. CDR3 length: 16 amino acids. Trimming removed 3 bases from V and 9 bases from J; junction bases left unmatched: 10. The DNA for the CDR3 is TGTGCCAGCAGCGAGACGGTAGGGACAGGGAGTTCACCCCTCCACTTT. Its translation: CASSETVGTGSSPLHF.

This clonotype was counted only a few times. The genes are TRBV27 and TRBJ1-4; D not resolved. The CDR3 is 14 residues long. Germline CDR1 is MNHEY and CDR2 is SMNVEV (reference sequence). Trimming removed 5 bases at V and 8 bases at J, with 15 bases between. CDR3 in amino acids: CASSQEVGAEKLFF. For the CDR3, the DNA is TGTGCCAGCAGTCAAGAGGTGGGAGCGGAAAAACTGTTTTTT.

This sequence joins TRBV11-2 and TRBJ1-1; 9 nucleotides agree with TRBD1. J gave up 1 base and V 4 bases, and 4 bases lay outside the gene matches. CDR1 is SGHAT, CDR2 FQNNGV, per germline. The CDR3 length is 15 residues. This CDR3 is CASSSMTGGNTEAFF. For the CDR3, the DNA is TGTGCCAGCAGCTCGATGACAGGGGGGAACACTGAAGCTTTCTTT.

This chain connects TRBV6-5 to TRBJ2-3; 8 bases match TRBD1. J gave up 3 bases and V 5 bases, and 7 bases lay outside the gene matches. The germline gives CDR1 MNHEY, CDR2 SVGAGI. This CDR3 has 15 amino acids. CDR3 loop: CASSGTGSRTDTQYF. Written as DNA, the CDR3 is TGTGCCAGCAGTGGGACAGGTAGTAGGACAGATACGCAGTATTTT.